This TCR beta chain was obtained from a study of metastatic and nonmetastatic thyroid tumors. The CDR3 is 14 amino acids. The germline V gene has CDR1 MNHEY and CDR2 SVGEGT. V was pared by 6 bases and J by 2 bases, with 3 bases of the junction left unmatched. Using MiXCR, TCRdb reanalyzed the PCR reads. The sample includes tens of thousands of clones, about an eighth seen only once; the top ten take 7% to 9%. Many counts were recorded for this clone. Thyroid surgery took place with no prior treatment in any patient. The chain carries TRBV6-2 or TRBV6-3 and TRBJ2-7, with TRBD2 matching over 11 bases. The TCR comes from a female donor with papillary thyroid cancer or a benign thyroid nodule (not recorded which). Some clones in this sample may be carry-over from other donors' samples. The sequenced material came from tumor tissue. CDR3 nucleotide sequence: TGTGCCAGCAGCCAACTAGCGGGAGCCTACGAGCAGTACTTC. It is translated as CASSQLAGAYEQYF.